The next 8 T cell receptor beta chains were all read from a single sample in a study of T cell responses to AZD1222 COVID-19 vaccine. Clones were read by immunoSEQ multiplex PCR, and TCRdb kept only the in-frame ones, dropping some. In the table there are 150,000 to 200,000 clones, about 92% of which are singletons. The material sequenced was peripheral blood, taken on day 0 of AZD1222 vaccination. These receptors all stem from an adult in good health.

This rearrangement joins TRBV2 to TRBJ1-5; 8 nucleotides match TRBD1. Losses at the gene ends were 10 bases for V and 3 bases for J; bases not matched to a gene: 5. This CDR3 comprises 13 residues. Germline V CDR1 and CDR2: SNHLY, FYNNEI. CDR3 DNA sequence: TGTGCCACCACAGGGGGATACAATCAGCCCCAGCATTTT. It translates to CATTGGYNQPQHF.

V and J are TRBV6-2 or TRBV6-3 and TRBJ1-2, with no clear D. This CDR3 is built from 13 residues. The V gene lost 1 base and the J gene lost 3 bases, with 6 bases spanning the gap. CDR1 MNHEY and CDR2 SVGEGT come from the germline V gene. CDR3 coding DNA: TGTGCCAGCAGTTACTTGGGTGACTATGGCTACACCTTC. Protein sequence: CASSYLGDYGYTF.

The gene calls are TRBV2 and TRBJ1-5; tentatively, D is TRBD1 (6 bases). The length of the CDR3 is 12 residues. Trimming left V 4 bases short and J 15 bases short, with 16 bases between. Germline values: CDR1 SNHLY, CDR2 FYNNEI. CDR3 sequence reads: CASSGGGQSRHF. The CDR3 coding sequence is TGTGCCAGCAGTGGGGGGGGGCAGTCACGGCATTTT.

This chain links TRBV29-1 with TRBJ2-5; no reliable D call. Germline V gene data show CDR1 as SQVTM and CDR2 as ANQGSEA. The germline V and J ends were trimmed by 3 bases and 4 bases, with 3 bases remaining between them. The CDR3 contains 10 residues. As DNA, the CDR3 is TGCAGCGTTGACAGAGAGACCCAGTACTTC. This encodes CSVDRETQYF.

The chain employs TRBV19 and TRBJ1-2; D perhaps matches TRBD1 (6 bases). Germline V gene lookup returns CDR1 LNHDA and CDR2 SQIVND (reference sequence). CDR3 length equals 17 residues. V shed 5 bases and J shed 0 bases, with 19 bases lying between them. Here the CDR3 DNA reads TGTGCCAGTAGTCCAATCGGGACAAAGAGGGCTAACTATGGCTACACCTTC. This sequence encodes CASSPIGTKRANYGYTF. The variable domain in full, completed from reference TRBV19 and TRBJ1-2, reads DGGITQSPKYLFRKEGQNVTLSCEQNLNHDAMYWYRQDPGQGLRLIYYSQIVNDFQKGDIAEGYSVSREKKESFPLTVTSAQKNPTAFYLCASSPIGTKRANYGYTFGSGTRLTVV.

V gene TRBV7-8 combines with J gene TRBJ2-7; possibly TRBD2 for D (5 bases). Trimming left V 3 bases short and J 3 bases short, with 15 bases between. The CDR3 contains 15 residues. Per germline, CDR1 SGHVS and CDR2 FQNEAQ. The CDR3 DNA follows: TGTGCCAGCAGCTTCCCAGGTAGCGCCGTCTACGAGCAGTACTTC. This gives the protein CASSFPGSAVYEQYF.

This chain uses TRBV6-2 or TRBV6-3 with TRBJ1-1; D is possibly TRBD1 (6 bases). Germline values: CDR1 MNHEY, CDR2 SVGEGT. The CDR3 sequence is 14 residues long. The V gene lost 0 bases and the J gene lost 6 bases, with 11 bases spanning the gap. CDR3 residues: CASSYSRGYAEAFF. The CDR3 nucleotides read TGTGCCAGCAGTTACTCGAGGGGGTACGCTGAAGCTTTCTTT.

This sequence joins TRBV6-5 and TRBJ1-6, with D hard to call. Germline CDR1 is MNHEY and CDR2 is SVGAGI. The CDR3 length is 15 residues. Trimming removed 3 bases at V and 0 bases at J, with 6 bases between. For the CDR3, the DNA is TGTGCCAGCAGTTATGACGGCTCCTATAATTCACCCCTCCACTTT. Translated: CASSYDGSYNSPLHF.